This TCR beta chain appears in the sequencing data of a study of CD8 T cells in ankylosing spondylitis. Broader study findings: Among TCR beta sequences, a motif of eight highly homologous variants appeared characteristic of ankylosing spondylitis blood. Disease-linked clones were reportedly significantly enriched in matched ankylosing spondylitis synovial fluid. Disease-linked clones displayed a CD8+ phenotype and appeared relatively rarely in peripheral blood.

Researchers built TCR beta libraries using quantitative 5'-RACE with molecular barcodes. MiXCR was run by TCRdb on the 5' RACE reads, yielding one entry per CDR3 protein. The sample holds 670,000 or so distinct CDR3 sequences, under 20% seen once. The V end was cut by 3 bases, the J end by 8 bases, with 8 bases between. CDR3 length: 12 residues. Remarks on this clonotype: Its antigen is currently unknown. This may come from a read error, since a much larger clone is one base off.

The V call is TRBV12-3 or TRBV12-4, the J call TRBJ2-1, with D possibly matching TRBD2 (6 bases). The clonotype was recovered from a male donor with ankylosing spondylitis. The material sequenced was blood, either unsorted or a sorted T cell fraction (not recorded which). The chain's CDR3 is CASSFGGHEQFF. The CDR3 coding sequence is TGTGCCAGCAGTTTCGGGGGACATGAGCAGTTCTTC.